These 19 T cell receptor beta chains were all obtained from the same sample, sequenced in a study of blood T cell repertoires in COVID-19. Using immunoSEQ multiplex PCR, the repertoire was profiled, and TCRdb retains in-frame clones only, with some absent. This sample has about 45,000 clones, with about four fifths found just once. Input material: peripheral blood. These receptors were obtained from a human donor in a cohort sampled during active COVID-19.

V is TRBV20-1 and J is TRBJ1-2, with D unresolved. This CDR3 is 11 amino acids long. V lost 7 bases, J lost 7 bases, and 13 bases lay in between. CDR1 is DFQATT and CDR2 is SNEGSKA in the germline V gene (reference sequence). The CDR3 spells CSGYPRSGYTF. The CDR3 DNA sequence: TGCAGTGGGTATCCGAGGTCTGGCTACACCTTC.

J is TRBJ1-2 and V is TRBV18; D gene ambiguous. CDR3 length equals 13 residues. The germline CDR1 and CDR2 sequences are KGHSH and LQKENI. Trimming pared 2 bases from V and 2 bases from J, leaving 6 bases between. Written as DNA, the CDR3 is TGTGCCAGCTCACCAGACAAGAACTATGGCTACACCTTC. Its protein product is CASSPDKNYGYTF.

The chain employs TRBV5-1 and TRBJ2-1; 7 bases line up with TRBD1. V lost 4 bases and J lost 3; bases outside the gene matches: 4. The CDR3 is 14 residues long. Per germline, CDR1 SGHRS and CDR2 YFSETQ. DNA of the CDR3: TGCGCCAGCAGCCCAGGACAGGTCTACAATGAGCAGTTCTTC. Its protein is CASSPGQVYNEQFF.

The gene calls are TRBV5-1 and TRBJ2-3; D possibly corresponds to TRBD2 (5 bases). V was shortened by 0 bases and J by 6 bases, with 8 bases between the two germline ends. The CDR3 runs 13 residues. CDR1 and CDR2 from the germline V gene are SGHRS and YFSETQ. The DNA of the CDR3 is TGCGCCAGCAGCTTGGACACTAGTGATACGCAGTATTTT. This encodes CASSLDTSDTQYF.

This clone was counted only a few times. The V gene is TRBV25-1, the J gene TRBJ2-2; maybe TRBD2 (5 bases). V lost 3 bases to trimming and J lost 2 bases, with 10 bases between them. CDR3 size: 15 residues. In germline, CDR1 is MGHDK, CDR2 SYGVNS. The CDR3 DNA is TGTGCCAGCAGTGACGAGGGAACAAACACCGGGGAGCTGTTTTTT. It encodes CASSDEGTNTGELFF.

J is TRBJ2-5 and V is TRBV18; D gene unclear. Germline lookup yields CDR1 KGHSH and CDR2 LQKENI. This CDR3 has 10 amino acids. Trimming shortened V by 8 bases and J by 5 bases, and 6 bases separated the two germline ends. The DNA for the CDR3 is TGTGCCAGCCACGGGGAGACCCAGTACTTC. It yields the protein CASHGETQYF.

CDR3 coding DNA: TGCAGCGTTTCCAGCTCCTACGAGCAGTACTTC. As protein: CSVSSSYEQYF. The genes are TRBV29-1 and TRBJ2-7, with unresolved D. The length of the CDR3 is 11 residues. Per the germline V gene, CDR1 is SQVTM and CDR2 is ANQGSEA. Trimming took off 5 bases at V and 0 bases at J, with 5 bases between the two ends.

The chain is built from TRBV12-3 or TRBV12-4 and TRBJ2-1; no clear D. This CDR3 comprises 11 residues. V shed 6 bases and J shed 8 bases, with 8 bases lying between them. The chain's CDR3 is CASSSFYEQFF. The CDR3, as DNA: TGTGCCAGCAGCTCTTTCTATGAGCAGTTCTTC.

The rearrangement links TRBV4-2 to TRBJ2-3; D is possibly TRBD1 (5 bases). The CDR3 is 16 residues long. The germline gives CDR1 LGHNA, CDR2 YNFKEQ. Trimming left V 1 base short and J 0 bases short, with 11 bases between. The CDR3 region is CASSQGQGTSTDTQYF. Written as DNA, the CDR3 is TGTGCCAGCAGCCAAGGCCAGGGCACTAGCACAGATACGCAGTATTTT.

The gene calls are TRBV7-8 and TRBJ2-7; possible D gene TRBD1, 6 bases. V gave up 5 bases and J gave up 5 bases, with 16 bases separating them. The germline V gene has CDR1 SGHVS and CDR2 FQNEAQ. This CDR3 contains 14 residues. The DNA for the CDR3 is TGTGCCAGCAGCCTATCGGCAGGGGCTGACGAGCAGTACTTC. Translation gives CASSLSAGADEQYF.

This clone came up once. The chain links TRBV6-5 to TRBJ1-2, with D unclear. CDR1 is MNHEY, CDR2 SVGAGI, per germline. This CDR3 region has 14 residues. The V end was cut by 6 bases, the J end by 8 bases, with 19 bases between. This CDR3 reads CASRTGPHGGGYTF. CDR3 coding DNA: TGTGCCAGCAGGACGGGTCCCCATGGAGGCGGCTACACCTTC.

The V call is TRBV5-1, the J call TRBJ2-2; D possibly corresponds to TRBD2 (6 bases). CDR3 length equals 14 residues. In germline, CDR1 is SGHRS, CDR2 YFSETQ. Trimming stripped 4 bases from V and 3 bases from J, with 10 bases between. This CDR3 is CASSPSSDTGELFF. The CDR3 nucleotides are TGCGCCAGCAGCCCATCTAGCGACACCGGGGAGCTGTTTTTT.

In DNA form, the CDR3 reads TGTGCCAGCACCCCAGGTCCCACAGGGGGTACTGAAGCTTTCTTT. This codes for CASTPGPTGGTEAFF. V is TRBV5-4 and J is TRBJ1-1; 8 bases agree with TRBD1. The CDR3 sequence is 15 residues long. The germline gives CDR1 SGHNT, CDR2 YYREEE (reference sequence). Unmatched junction bases numbered 12, after V lost 6 bases and J lost 5 bases.

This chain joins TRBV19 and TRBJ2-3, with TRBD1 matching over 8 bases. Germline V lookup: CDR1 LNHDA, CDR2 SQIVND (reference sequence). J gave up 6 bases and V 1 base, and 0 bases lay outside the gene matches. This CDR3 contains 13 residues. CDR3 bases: TGTGCCAGTAGTATAGCAGGGGGCGATACGCAGTATTTT. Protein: CASSIAGGDTQYF.

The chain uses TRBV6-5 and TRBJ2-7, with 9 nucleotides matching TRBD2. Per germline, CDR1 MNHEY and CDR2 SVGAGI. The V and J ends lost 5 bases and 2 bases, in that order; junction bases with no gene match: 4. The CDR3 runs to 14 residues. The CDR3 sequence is CASSRSGRTYEQYF. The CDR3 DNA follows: TGTGCCAGCAGTCGCAGCGGGAGGACCTACGAGCAGTACTTC.

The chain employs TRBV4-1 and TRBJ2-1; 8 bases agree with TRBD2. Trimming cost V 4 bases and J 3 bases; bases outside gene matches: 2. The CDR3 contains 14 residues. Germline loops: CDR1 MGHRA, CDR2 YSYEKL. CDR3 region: CASSLAGGYNEQFF. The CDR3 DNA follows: TGCGCCAGCAGCCTGGCGGGAGGCTACAATGAGCAGTTCTTC.

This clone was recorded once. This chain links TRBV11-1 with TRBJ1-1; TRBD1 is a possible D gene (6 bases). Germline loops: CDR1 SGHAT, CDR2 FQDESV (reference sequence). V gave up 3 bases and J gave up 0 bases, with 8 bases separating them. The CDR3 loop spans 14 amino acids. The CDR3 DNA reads TGTGCCAGCAGCTTTTCAGGGGTGAACACTGAAGCTTTCTTT. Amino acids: CASSFSGVNTEAFF.

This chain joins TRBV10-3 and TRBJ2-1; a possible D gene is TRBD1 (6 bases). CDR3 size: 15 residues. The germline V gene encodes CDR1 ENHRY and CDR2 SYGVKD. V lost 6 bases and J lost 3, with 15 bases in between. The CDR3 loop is CAIREWGPRYNEQFF. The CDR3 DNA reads TGTGCCATCAGAGAATGGGGGCCTCGCTACAATGAGCAGTTCTTC.

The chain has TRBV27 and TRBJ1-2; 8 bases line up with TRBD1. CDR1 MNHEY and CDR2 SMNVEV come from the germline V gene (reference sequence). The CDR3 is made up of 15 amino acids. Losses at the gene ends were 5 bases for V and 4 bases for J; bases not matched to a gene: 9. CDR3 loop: CASSKTGGGGYGYTF. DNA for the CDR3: TGTGCCAGCAGTAAAACAGGGGGAGGGGGCTATGGCTACACCTTC.